Below, 9 T cell receptor beta chains from the same sample are listed, as sequenced in a study of T cell repertoires in cytomegalovirus infection. A single record per CDR3 protein comes from TCRdb applying MiXCR to the reads. The table has more than 650,000 distinct CDR3 sequences, 35% to 45% seen once. Sequenced sample: PBMCs. All receptors derive from a human donor in good health (CMV status not recorded). Some clones in this sample may be carry-over from other donors' samples.

The V gene is TRBV7-8, the J gene TRBJ2-1; D gene ambiguous. This CDR3 is built from 16 residues. Trimming left V 1 base short and J 0 bases short, with 10 bases between. Germline V lookup: CDR1 SGHVS, CDR2 FQNEAQ. DNA for the CDR3: TGTGCCAGCAGCTTAGTAAGCCAGAGCTCCTACAATGAGCAGTTCTTC. This translates into CASSLVSQSSYNEQFF. The variable domain in full, with the rest retrieved from reference TRBV7-8 and TRBJ2-1, is GAGVSQSPRYKVAKRGQDVALRCDPISGHVSLFWYQQALGQGPEFLTYFQNEAQLDKSGLPSDRFFAERPEGSVSTLKIQRTQQEDSAVYLCASSLVSQSSYNEQFFGPGTRLTVL.

This chain links TRBV6-5 with TRBJ2-1; TRBD1 matches 7 bases. The CDR3 runs 16 residues. The J segment lost 4 bases and the V segment lost 3 bases, leaving 9 bases of the junction unmatched. Germline values: CDR1 MNHEY, CDR2 SVGAGI. CDR3 nucleotides: TGTGCCAGCAGTTATTCTCCGGGACAGAATTACAATGAGCAGTTCTTC. Translated: CASSYSPGQNYNEQFF.

This clonotype was observed many times. The rearrangement joins TRBV7-9 to TRBJ2-5; D might be TRBD1 (6 bases). This CDR3 has 16 amino acids. Germline V gene lookup returns CDR1 SEHNR and CDR2 FQNEAQ (reference sequence). Trimming left V 2 bases short and J 4 bases short, with 17 bases between. CDR3 amino acids: CASSLRDGGAGETQYF. The DNA of the CDR3 is TGTGCCAGCAGCTTAAGAGATGGGGGCGCCGGAGAGACCCAGTACTTC.

This clonotype was counted between two and nine times. J is TRBJ1-2 and V is TRBV4-1, with D unclear. The CDR3 is 13 amino acids. Per germline, CDR1 MGHRA and CDR2 YSYEKL. Trimming shortened V by 1 base and J by 4 bases, and 7 bases separated the two germline ends. DNA of the CDR3: TGCGCCAGCAGCCAAGTCGGTGCCTATGGCTACACCTTC. Its translation: CASSQVGAYGYTF.

The rearrangement uses TRBV28 and TRBJ1-1; D remains ambiguous. Trimming shortened V by 6 bases and J by 4 bases, and 12 bases separated the two germline ends. From germline, CDR1 is MDHEN and CDR2 SYDVKM. The CDR3 has 13 residues. Here the CDR3 reads CASRPRTRTEAFF. The CDR3 region has the DNA TGTGCCAGCAGACCGAGGACGCGCACTGAAGCTTTCTTT.

This clonotype occurred a few times. V and J are TRBV6-6 and TRBJ1-2; a weak D match, TRBD1 (5 bases). The CDR3 is made up of 13 amino acids. The germline V gene has CDR1 MNHNY and CDR2 SVGAGI (reference sequence). The germline V and J ends were trimmed by 8 bases and 5 bases, with 15 bases remaining between them. The CDR3 loop reads CASLTDGGYGYTF. The DNA of the CDR3 is TGTGCCAGCCTCACCGACGGGGGATATGGCTACACCTTC.

This clonotype was counted ten times or more. The V and J genes are TRBV2 and TRBJ2-4, with a tentative D call TRBD1 (6 bases). Germline CDR1 is SNHLY and CDR2 is FYNNEI. Deletions cut 2 bases from V and 4 bases from J, with 12 bases between. This CDR3 contains 15 residues. The CDR3 coding sequence is TGTGCCAGCAGTGAATGGCTGGACAGTAAAAACATTCAGTACTTC. Translated: CASSEWLDSKNIQYF.

This chain uses TRBV28 with TRBJ2-1; D is uncertain. There are 13 residues in the CDR3. Germline values: CDR1 MDHEN, CDR2 SYDVKM. V was cut by 6 bases and J by 5 bases, with 11 bases left in between. The CDR3 bases are TGTGCCAGCAGGGGCAAAAATAACAATGAGCAGTTCTTC. Protein sequence: CASRGKNNNEQFF.

The rearrangement joins TRBV28 to TRBJ2-1; D remains ambiguous. The CDR3 is made up of 13 amino acids. Germline loops: CDR1 MDHEN, CDR2 SYDVKM. Trimming left V 5 bases short and J 4 bases short, with 9 bases between. The chain's CDR3 is CASSALQYNEQFF. As DNA, the CDR3 is TGTGCCAGCAGTGCCCTGCAGTACAATGAGCAGTTCTTC.